This TCR beta chain was obtained from a study of cytomegalovirus exposure and HLA in healthy donors. This clone was recorded a few times. Antigen specificity is unknown. Germline is not matched at one junction end, which may reflect a read error. Study observations and caveats: In an earlier analysis, about 87% or about 30%: the productive usage of most TCR beta V segments. Most TCR sequences showed up rarely, but some public TCRs showed up in many donors.

The CDR3 has 13 residues. Per the germline V gene, CDR1 is MGHDK and CDR2 is SYGVNS. The PCR ran on 60 Vbeta and 13 Jbeta primers. Some clones are missing from TCRdb's copy, which holds only in-frame ones; the method was immunoSEQ multiplex PCR. The sample includes more than 95,000 clones, about 80% of them seen just once. Sequenced: PBMCs. The origin of this receptor is a man aged 25 to 45 in good health and CMV-seropositive. V gene TRBV25-1 combines with J gene TRBJ2-6, with D perhaps TRBD1 (5 bases). The CDR3 loop reads CASATTGANGLTF. The CDR3, as DNA: TGTGCCTCCGCCACCACTGGGGCCAACGGCCTGACTTTC.